This entry features one TCR beta chain sequence. Antigen unknown. A second PCR, run for roughly 6 to 11 cycles, used a sample-barcoded 5' primer plus a J-beta primer mix. One entry per CDR3 protein results from TCRdb running MiXCR on the 5' RACE reads. The table has around 1,900,000 distinct CDR3 sequences, roughly 43% seen once; the top ten hold about 23%. This entry belongs to a study of blood T cells in healthy people across ages. Notes on the study in general: Relative to aged donors, long-lived donors carried more naive CD4+ cells and displayed higher diversity. The fall in TCR beta diversity per million T cells was roughly linear with age.

The donors, aged roughly 6 to 100, were healthy Caucasians from Russia. The CDR3 is 14 amino acids. Trimming took 7 bases from V and 5 from J, leaving 17 bases between them. In germline, CDR1 is SGHTA, CDR2 FQGNSA. The sequence derives from a human donor in good health. J is TRBJ1-2 and V is TRBV7-2, with a possible D match to TRBD1 (6 bases). Sequencing was performed on blood. The CDR3 DNA reads TGTGCCAGCACCCGGGACAACGAGAAATATGGCTACACCTTC. It specifies CASTRDNEKYGYTF. Together with reference TRBV7-2 and TRBJ1-2, the CDR3 gives the full variable domain: GAGVSQSPSNKVTEKGKDVELRCDPISGHTALYWYRQSLGQGLEFLIYFQGNSAPDKSGLPSDRFSAERTGGSVSTLTIQRTQQEDSAVYLCASTRDNEKYGYTFGSGTRLTVV.